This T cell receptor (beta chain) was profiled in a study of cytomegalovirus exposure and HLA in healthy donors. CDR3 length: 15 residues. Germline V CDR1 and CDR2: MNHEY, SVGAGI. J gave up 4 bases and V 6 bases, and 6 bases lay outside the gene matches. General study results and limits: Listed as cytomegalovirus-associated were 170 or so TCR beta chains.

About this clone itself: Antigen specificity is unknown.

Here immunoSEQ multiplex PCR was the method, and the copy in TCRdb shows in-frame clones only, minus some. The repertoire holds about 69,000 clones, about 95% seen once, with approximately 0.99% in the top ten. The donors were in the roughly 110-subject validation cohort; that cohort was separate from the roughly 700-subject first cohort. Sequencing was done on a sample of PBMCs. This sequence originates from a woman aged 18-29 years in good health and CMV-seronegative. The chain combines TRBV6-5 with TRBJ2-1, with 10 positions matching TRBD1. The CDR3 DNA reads TGTGCCAGCAGCAACCGGGACAGGGGATACAATGAGCAGTTCTTC. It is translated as CASSNRDRGYNEQFF.